This entry features one TCR beta chain sequence. Its cognate antigen is unknown. The data were obtained in a study of OX40 agonist ivuxolimab in advanced cancers. Per germline, CDR1 KGHSH and CDR2 LQKENI. J lost 3 bases, V lost 3 bases, and 2 bases had no gene match. The length of the CDR3 is 14 residues. Findings of the study overall: At doses 0.1 to 3.0 mg/kg, CD4+ and CD8+ clones expanded. In a subset of nonresponders, normalized T-cell clonal expansion was also low.

Profiled with immunoSEQ multiplex PCR; TCRdb holds only in-frame clones, not every one. This table has tens of thousands of clones, roughly 87% appearing once. This clonotype originated in an adult with an advanced solid tumor such as melanoma, head and neck, liver or kidney cancer. The V and J genes are TRBV18 and TRBJ1-3; TRBD1 matches 7 bases. Sample: CD4+ or CD8+ T cells sorted from blood, taken in a trial of the OX40 agonist ivuxolimab. CDR3 coding DNA: TGTGCCAGCTCACCGAGGGACAGTGGAAACACCATATATTTT. The encoded protein is CASSPRDSGNTIYF.